This TCR beta chain was captured by sequencing in a study of blood T cells in healthy people across ages (dated by TCRdb to 2013 to 2016). Concerning the study at large: In model experiments, template switching captured roughly one uniquely barcoded TCR beta cDNA molecule for every two T cells. Donors were grouped into four age groups: young (average roughly 15 years), middle-aged (39), aged (approximately 67) and long-lived (roughly 80). To avoid experimental bias, donors of different ages were spread randomly across the sequencing lanes. The study analyzed two additional independent replicas of 1 million unique cDNA reads from the same blood draw for two donors, one aged 18 to 30 and one aged 80 or older. To track age-related changes in TCR beta repertoire diversity, the study relied on deep sequencing normalized with unique cDNA molecular identifiers.

Donors were 35 to 40 systemically healthy Caucasian individuals from Russia aged roughly 6 to 90 years. Each donor gave ten milliliters of peripheral blood, drawn into EDTA-treated Vacutainer tubes. PBMCs were isolated by Ficoll-Paque density-gradient centrifugation, with at least 6 million obtained per sample. Total RNA, at least 5 micrograms per sample, was extracted from PBMCs with Trizol reagent. For every donor, flow cytometry on a PBMC aliquot measured the percentage of naive CD45RAhigh/CD27high T cells. Comment on this clonotype: Its antigen is still unknown. A junction boundary mismatches the germline segment, possibly from a read error.

Broader findings and caveats from the paper: A strong correlation was found between observed TCR beta diversity and the percentage of naive T cells measured by flow cytometry. Because donor CMV infection status was unknown, age-related changes in expanded clonotypes were potentially confounded. As age increased, observed TCR beta diversity per million T cells dropped in a roughly linear way, and a significant reduction was already evident by age about 36. Because profiling used bulk unsorted PBMCs, naive and antigen-experienced compartments could not be compared conclusively. Compared with the aged group, the long-lived group had more naive CD4+ T cells, fewer expanded clones and increased TCR diversity, a pattern suggesting age selection. Estimates of total diversity based on one million sequenced T cells were regarded as lower bounds and as underestimates.

The CDR3 covers 14 residues, taking in both the cysteine and the phenylalanine. The read is trimmed to its CDR3 DNA, 42 bases read in frame from base 1. The library was generated by 5' RACE. The sample was run on an Illumina HiSeq 2500. A second roughly 6 to 12 cycle PCR used a sample-barcoded 5' primer and a J-beta primer mix. Each TCR beta cDNA molecule received a unique molecular identifier from a template-switch 5' adaptor carrying 12 random nucleotides. Each sample yielded at least 2.5 million CDR3-containing paired-end reads. The Mint cDNA synthesis kit, primed by a TRBC-specific oligonucleotide, was used to synthesize first-strand cDNA from all RNA. Following uracil-DNA glycosylase treatment, all cDNA underwent a first 18-cycle PCR with the universal primers M1SS and BC2_uni_R. Per the original workflow: For normalization, 1 million high-quality reads, each with a distinct molecular identifier, were randomly selected from each sample. Instead of being binned into consensus sequences, reads with shared molecular identifiers were discarded. MiTCR, run with a Q25 quality threshold and the strictest error-elimination algorithm, handled CDR3 identification, clonotype clustering and error correction. Lower-bound total TCR beta diversity was estimated with a nonparametric unseen species model using Euler transformation. TCRdb reworked the public reads: Q25 trimming with fastp, MiXCR clone assembly, productive beta chains retained. Identical CDR3 proteins give one entry, which carries the most common genes and DNA. TCRdb's processing, not the authors' own work, is the source of the V and J calls. In this sample the table shows about 1.5 million distinct CDR3 sequences, about 42% of which occur a single time. The ten largest clones capture around 4% of the sample.

Sequencing was performed on blood. The chain is made from TRBV12-3 or TRBV12-4 and TRBJ2-1; tentative D gene TRBD1, with 5 bases matching. This clonotype was obtained from a woman aged 18-30 years in good health. The DNA sequence is as follows: TGTGCCAGCAAGGGGCGCCTTTACTACAATGGGCAGTTCTTC. Translated, it gives CASKGRLYYNGQFF.